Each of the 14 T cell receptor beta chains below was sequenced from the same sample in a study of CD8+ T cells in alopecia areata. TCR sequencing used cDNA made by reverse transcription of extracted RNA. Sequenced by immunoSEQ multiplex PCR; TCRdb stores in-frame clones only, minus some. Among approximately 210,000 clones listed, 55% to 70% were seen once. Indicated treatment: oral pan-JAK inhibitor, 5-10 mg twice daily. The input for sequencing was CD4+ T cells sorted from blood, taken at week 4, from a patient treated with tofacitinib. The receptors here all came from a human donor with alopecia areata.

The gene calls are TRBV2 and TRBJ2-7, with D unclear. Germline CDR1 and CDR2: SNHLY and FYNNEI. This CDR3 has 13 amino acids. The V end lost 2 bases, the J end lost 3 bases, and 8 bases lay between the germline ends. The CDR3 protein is CASSERDLYEQYF. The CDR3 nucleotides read TGTGCCAGCAGTGAAAGAGATCTCTACGAGCAGTACTTC.

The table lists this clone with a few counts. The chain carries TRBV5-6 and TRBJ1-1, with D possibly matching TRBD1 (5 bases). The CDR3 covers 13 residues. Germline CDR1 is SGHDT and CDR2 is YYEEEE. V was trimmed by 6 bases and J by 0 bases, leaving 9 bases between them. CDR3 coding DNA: TGTGCCAGCACGGGACTCATGAACACTGAAGCTTTCTTT. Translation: CASTGLMNTEAFF.

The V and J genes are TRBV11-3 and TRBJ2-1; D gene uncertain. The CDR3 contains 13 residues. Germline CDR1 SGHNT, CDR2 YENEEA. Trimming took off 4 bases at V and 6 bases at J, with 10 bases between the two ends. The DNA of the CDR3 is TGTGCCAGCAGCTCCGCGGACGGCAATGAGCAGTTCTTC. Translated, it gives CASSSADGNEQFF.

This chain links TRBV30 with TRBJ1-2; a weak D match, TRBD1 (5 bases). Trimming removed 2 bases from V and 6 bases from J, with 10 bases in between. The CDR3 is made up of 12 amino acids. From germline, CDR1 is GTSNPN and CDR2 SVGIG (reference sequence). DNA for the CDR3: TGTGCCTGGAGTCTCTTCAGGGATGGCTACACCTTC. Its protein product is CAWSLFRDGYTF.

CDR3 amino acids: CASSDRSLGGTETQYF. CDR3 coding DNA: TGTGCCAGCAGTGACAGGTCGCTGGGGGGCACAGAGACCCAGTACTTC. The chain links TRBV2 to TRBJ2-5, with D perhaps TRBD1 or TRBD2 (6 bases each). Deletions cut 3 bases from V and 4 bases from J, with 18 bases between. Germline CDR1 is SNHLY and CDR2 is FYNNEI. The CDR3 is made up of 16 amino acids.

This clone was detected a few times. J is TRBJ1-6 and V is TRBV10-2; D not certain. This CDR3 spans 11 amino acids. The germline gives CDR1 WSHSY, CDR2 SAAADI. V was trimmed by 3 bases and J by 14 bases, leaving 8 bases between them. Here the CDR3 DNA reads TGCGCCAGCAGTGAACGGTCCACCCTCCACTTT. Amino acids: CASSERSTLHF.

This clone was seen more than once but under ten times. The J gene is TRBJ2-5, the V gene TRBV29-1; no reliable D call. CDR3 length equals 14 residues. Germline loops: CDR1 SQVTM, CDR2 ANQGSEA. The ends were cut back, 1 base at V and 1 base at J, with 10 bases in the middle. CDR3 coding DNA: TGCAGCGTTGAAGGGCGACTCCTCCAAGAGACCCAGTACTTC. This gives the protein CSVEGRLLQETQYF. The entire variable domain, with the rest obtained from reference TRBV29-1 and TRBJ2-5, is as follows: SAVISQKPSRDICQRGTSLTIQCQVDSQVTMMFWYRQQPGQSLTLIATANQGSEATYESGFVIDKFPISRPNLTFSTLTVSNMSPEDSSIYLCSVEGRLLQETQYFGPGTRLLVL.

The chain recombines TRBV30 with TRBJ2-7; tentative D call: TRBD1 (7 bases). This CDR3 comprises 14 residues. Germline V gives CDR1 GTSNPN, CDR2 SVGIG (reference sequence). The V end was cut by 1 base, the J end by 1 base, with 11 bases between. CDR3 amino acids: CAWSEPGGSYEQYF. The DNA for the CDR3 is TGTGCCTGGAGTGAGCCAGGGGGGTCCTACGAGCAGTACTTC. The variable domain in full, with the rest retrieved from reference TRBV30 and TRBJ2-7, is SQTIHQWPATLVQPVGSPLSLECTVEGTSNPNLYWYRQAAGRGLQLLFYSVGIGQISSEVPQNLSASRPQDRQFILSSKKLLLSDSGFYLCAWSEPGGSYEQYFGPGTRLTVT.

The CDR3 DNA reads as TGCGCCAGCAGCCAAGGCCCGAGACAGATCTATGGCTACACCTTC. This gives the protein CASSQGPRQIYGYTF. This sequence joins TRBV4-1 and TRBJ1-2, with a possible D match to TRBD1 (5 bases). The V gene's germline CDR1 is MGHRA and CDR2 YSYEKL. CDR3 length: 15 residues. The V and J ends lost 1 base and 4 bases respectively, with 13 bases between them.

The CDR3 sequence is CSVTPANTEAFF. DNA for the CDR3: TGCAGCGTCACGCCGGCGAACACTGAAGCTTTCTTT. The rearrangement joins TRBV29-1 to TRBJ1-1; D gene unclear. CDR1 and CDR2 (germline): SQVTM, ANQGSEA. Deletions cut 6 bases from V and 1 base from J, with 9 bases between. The CDR3 sequence is 12 residues long.

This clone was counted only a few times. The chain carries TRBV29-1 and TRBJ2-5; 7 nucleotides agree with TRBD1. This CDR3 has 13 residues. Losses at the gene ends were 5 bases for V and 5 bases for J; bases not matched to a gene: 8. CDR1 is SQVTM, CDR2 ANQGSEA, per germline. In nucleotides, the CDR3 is TGCAGCGTTTCCAGGGGGTTCCTGGAGACCCAGTACTTC. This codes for CSVSRGFLETQYF.

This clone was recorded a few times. CDR3 region: CASSYRQGEGYTF. CDR3 bases: TGTGCCAGCAGCTACCGACAGGGTGAGGGCTACACCTTC. This chain joins TRBV6-6 and TRBJ1-2, with 7 nucleotides matching TRBD1. The CDR3 contains 13 residues. Trimming removed 6 bases from V and 8 bases from J; junction bases left unmatched: 9. Germline V CDR1 and CDR2: MNHNY, SVGAGI (reference sequence).

The CDR3 bases are TGTGCCACCACGGAGGGGGTGATGAACACTGAAGCTTTCTTT. Translated, it gives CATTEGVMNTEAFF. The chain couples TRBV11-1 to TRBJ1-1; possible D gene TRBD1, 6 bases. The V and J ends lost 10 bases and 0 bases respectively, with 15 bases between them. The germline V gene has CDR1 SGHAT and CDR2 FQDESV (reference sequence). There are 14 residues in the CDR3.

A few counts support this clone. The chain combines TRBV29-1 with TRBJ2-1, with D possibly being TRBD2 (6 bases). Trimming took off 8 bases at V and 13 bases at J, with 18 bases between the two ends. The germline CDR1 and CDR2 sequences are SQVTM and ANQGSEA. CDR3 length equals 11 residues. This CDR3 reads CSSGELIDQFF. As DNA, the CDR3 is TGCAGCTCGGGGGAGCTGATCGATCAGTTCTTC.